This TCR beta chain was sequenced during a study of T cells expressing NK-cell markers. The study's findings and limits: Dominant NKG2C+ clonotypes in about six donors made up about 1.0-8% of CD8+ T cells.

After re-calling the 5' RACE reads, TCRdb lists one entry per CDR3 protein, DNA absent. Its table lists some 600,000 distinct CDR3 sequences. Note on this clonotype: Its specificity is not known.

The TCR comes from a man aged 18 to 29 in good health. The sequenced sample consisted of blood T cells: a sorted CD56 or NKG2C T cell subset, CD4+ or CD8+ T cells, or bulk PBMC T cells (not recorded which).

The CDR3 sequence is CSALGLADAYEQYF. The chain joins TRBV20-1 to TRBJ2-7; TCRdb indicates TRBD2, and absent DNA this call remains unverified. This CDR3 contains 14 residues. The germline V gene has CDR1 DFQATT and CDR2 SNEGSKA (reference sequence).